This T cell receptor (beta chain) was captured in a study of blood T cell repertoires in COVID-19. Turning to the study itself: Spain, Italy and the United States supplied samples that represented acute and convalescent COVID-19. From T cells, B-cell-depleted T cells, or PBMCs came the material, which was cDNA or gDNA.

How the authors handled the data: How many nucleated cells were present was estimated from reference gene primer amplification. Sequencing used immunoSEQ multiplex PCR; TCRdb keeps in-frame clones, though not all of them. V and J calls and clone size come straight from that table; D and trimming were deduced from the DNA. This table holds roughly 110,000 clones, roughly 90% found once. CDR1 and CDR2 (germline): MNHEY, SVGAGI. The V and J ends lost 6 bases and 8 bases respectively, with 17 bases between them. The CDR3 runs 15 residues. V is TRBV6-5 and J is TRBJ1-6; a possible D gene is TRBD1 (6 bases). The origin of this receptor is a woman between 65 and 79 years old who had recovered from COVID-19. Sequencing was carried out using peripheral blood. In nucleotides, the CDR3 is TGTGCCAGCAGGGACAGCACATTCAGACATTCACCCCTCCACTTT. This sequence encodes CASRDSTFRHSPLHF.